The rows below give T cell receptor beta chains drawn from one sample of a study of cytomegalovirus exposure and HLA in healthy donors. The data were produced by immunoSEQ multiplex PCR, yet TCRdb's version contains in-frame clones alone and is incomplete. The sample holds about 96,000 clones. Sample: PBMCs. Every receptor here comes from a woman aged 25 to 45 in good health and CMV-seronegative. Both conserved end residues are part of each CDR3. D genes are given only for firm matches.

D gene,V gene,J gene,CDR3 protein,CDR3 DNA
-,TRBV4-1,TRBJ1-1,CASSPLMRTEAFF,TGCGCCAGCAGCCCGCTTATGAGGACTGAAGCTTTCTTT
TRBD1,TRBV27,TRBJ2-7,CASSLLAGTEPYEQYF,TGTGCCAGCAGCCTATTGGCCGGGACAGAACCTTACGAGCAGTACTTC
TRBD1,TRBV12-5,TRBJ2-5,CASGHGQGLWETQYF,TGTGCTAGTGGTCACGGACAGGGCCTGTGGGAGACCCAGTACTTC
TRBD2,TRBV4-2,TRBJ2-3,CASSQELAGGLDTQYF,TGTGCCAGCAGCCAAGAGCTAGCGGGGGGGTTAGATACGCAGTATTTT
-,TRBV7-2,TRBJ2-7,CASKETGLLHEQYF,TGTGCCAGCAAAGAGACGGGACTTCTCCACGAGCAGTACTTC
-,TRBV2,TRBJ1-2,CASSSDNNYGYTF,TGTGCCAGCAGCTCGGACAATAACTATGGCTACACCTTC
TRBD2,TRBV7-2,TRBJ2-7,CASSPPGLADLYEQYF,TGTGCCAGCAGTCCTCCGGGACTAGCGGACCTCTACGAGCAGTACTTC
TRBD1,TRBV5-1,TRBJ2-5,CASSWTGEGETQYF,TGCGCCAGCAGCTGGACAGGGGAGGGAGAGACCCAGTACTTC
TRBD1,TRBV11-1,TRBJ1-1,CASSTDRGNTEAFF,TGTGCCAGCAGCACGGACAGGGGGAACACTGAAGCTTTCTTT
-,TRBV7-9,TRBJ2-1,CASTPGQGRHNEQFF,TGTGCCAGCACCCCGGGGCAGGGGAGACACAATGAGCAGTTCTTC
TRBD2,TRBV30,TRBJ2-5,CAWSAGTSGVETQYF,TGTGCCTGGAGTGCCGGGACTAGCGGGGTTGAGACCCAGTACTTC
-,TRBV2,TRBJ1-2,CASSNRLANYGYTF,TGTGCCAGCAGTAACAGACTAGCTAACTATGGCTACACCTTC
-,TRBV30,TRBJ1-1,CAWSRLRDFEAFF,TGTGCCTGGAGTCGTCTTCGCGACTTTGAAGCTTTCTTT
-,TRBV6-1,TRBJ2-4,CASRGRGMDIQYF,TGTGCCAGCAGGGGCCGGGGGATGGACATTCAGTACTTC
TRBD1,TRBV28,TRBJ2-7,CASSLKPGQESYEQYF,TGTGCCAGCAGTCTTAAACCGGGACAGGAGTCCTACGAGCAGTACTTC
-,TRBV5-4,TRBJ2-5,CASSLSGGETQYF,TGTGCCAGCAGCTTGTCCGGGGGAGAGACCCAGTACTTC
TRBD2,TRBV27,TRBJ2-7,CASGGGPSSSYEQYF,TGTGCCAGCGGCGGGGGTCCCTCGAGCTCCTACGAGCAGTACTTC
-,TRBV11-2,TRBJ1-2,CASRRLLASGYTF,TGTGCCAGCAGGCGCCTGTTGGCTAGTGGCTACACCTTC
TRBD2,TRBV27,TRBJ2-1,CASSLSRGGGYNEQFF,TGTGCCAGCAGTTTATCGCGCGGGGGAGGCTACAATGAGCAGTTCTTC
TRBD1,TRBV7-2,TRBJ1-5,CASSLRTGDDQPQHF,TGTGCCAGCAGCTTAAGGACAGGGGACGATCAGCCCCAGCATTTT
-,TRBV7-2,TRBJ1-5,CASSYRDTPQHF,TGTGCCAGCAGCTACCGGGACACGCCCCAGCATTTT
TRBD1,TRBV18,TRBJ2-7,CASSPARAGGSYEQYF,TGTGCCAGCTCACCAGCCCGCGCAGGGGGCTCCTACGAGCAGTACTTC
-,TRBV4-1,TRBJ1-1,CASSRRVVSNTEAFF,TGCGCCAGCAGCCGGCGGGTAGTGTCGAACACTGAAGCTTTCTTT